Shown below are 12 T cell receptor beta chains from a single sample sequenced in a study of resident and recirculating memory T cells in vitiligo. Using immunoSEQ multiplex PCR, the repertoire was profiled, and TCRdb retains in-frame clones only, with some absent. This table holds about 76,000 clones, about 91% found once. Material: blood. All receptors come from a male donor with vitiligo.

This chain joins TRBV5-1 and TRBJ2-5; D is undetermined. Germline-derived CDR1 and CDR2 are SGHRS and YFSETQ. The CDR3 loop spans 14 amino acids. V was clipped by 4 bases and J by 4 bases, with 14 bases between them. Written as DNA, the CDR3 is TGCGCCAGCAGCCCAGACATCCTGGGAGAGACCCAGTACTTC. The encoded protein is CASSPDILGETQYF.

The rearrangement links TRBV7-3 to TRBJ2-2, with 9 positions matching TRBD2. In germline, CDR1 is SGHTA, CDR2 FQGTGA. V lost 5 bases, J lost 4 bases, and 8 bases stayed unmatched. This CDR3 spans 16 amino acids. Written as DNA, the CDR3 is TGTGCCAGCAGCCCAACACTAGCGGGCTTCACCGGGGAGCTGTTTTTT. This translates into CASSPTLAGFTGELFF.

The table lists this clone with a few counts. The genes are TRBV5-1 and TRBJ2-7; TRBD1 matches at 9 bases. Germline CDR1 and CDR2: SGHRS and YFSETQ. The CDR3 runs to 13 residues. V was pared by 10 bases and J by 2 bases, with 7 bases of the junction left unmatched. The CDR3 spells CASQGTGPYEQYF. CDR3 DNA sequence: TGCGCCTCCCAAGGGACAGGGCCCTACGAGCAGTACTTC.

J is TRBJ2-2 and V is TRBV30; D is undetermined. Looked up from germline, CDR1 is GTSNPN and CDR2 is SVGIG (reference sequence). The CDR3 contains 14 residues. V lost 0 bases and J lost 8, with 13 bases in between. Here the CDR3 reads CAWSVRGGLGELFF. For the CDR3, the DNA is TGTGCCTGGAGTGTCCGTGGCGGCCTGGGGGAGCTGTTTTTT. The whole variable domain, filled in from reference TRBV30 and TRBJ2-2, reads SQTIHQWPATLVQPVGSPLSLECTVEGTSNPNLYWYRQAAGRGLQLLFYSVGIGQISSEVPQNLSASRPQDRQFILSSKKLLLSDSGFYLCAWSVRGGLGELFFGEGSRLTVL.

The chain joins TRBV18 to TRBJ1-1; D unclear. Germline V gene data show CDR1 as KGHSH and CDR2 as LQKENI. This CDR3 is built from 12 residues. V lost 6 bases and J 5 bases, leaving 10 bases between the germline ends. The CDR3 DNA reads as TGTGCCAGCTCCCGGTCTGGTACTGAAGCTTTCTTT. Amino acids: CASSRSGTEAFF.

This chain uses TRBV7-9 with TRBJ1-2; TRBD1 matches at 11 bases. Germline assignment: CDR1 SEHNR and CDR2 FQNEAQ (reference sequence). The V segment lost 5 bases and the J segment 4 bases; nucleotides outside the gene matches: 9. The CDR3 sequence is 16 residues long. In DNA form, the CDR3 reads TGTGCCAGCAGCCGGAGGGGGGACAGGGGGGCCTATGGCTACACCTTC. The encoded protein is CASSRRGDRGAYGYTF.

The CDR3 is CASSVQPGKTQYF. DNA for the CDR3: TGTGCCAGCAGCGTACAACCAGGGAAGACCCAGTACTTC. This chain connects TRBV9 to TRBJ2-5, with D perhaps matching TRBD1 (5 bases). The V gene lost 1 base and the J gene lost 6 bases, with 10 bases spanning the gap. The CDR3 consists of 13 residues. Germline assignment: CDR1 SGDLS and CDR2 YYNGEE.

The chain recombines TRBV18 with TRBJ2-7; the match to TRBD1 covers 7 bases. V dropped 3 bases and J dropped 6; count of bases not matched to a gene: 2. This CDR3 comprises 12 residues. The germline gives CDR1 KGHSH, CDR2 LQKENI. CDR3 nucleotide sequence: TGTGCCAGCTCACCCGACAGGGCCGAGCAGTACTTC. Translating it yields CASSPDRAEQYF.

V gene TRBV28 combines with J gene TRBJ2-6, with 9 nucleotides matching TRBD1. This CDR3 comprises 17 residues. V dropped 7 bases and J dropped 0; count of bases not matched to a gene: 7. Germline CDR1 and CDR2: MDHEN and SYDVKM. The CDR3 DNA follows: TGTGCCAGCAACCCAACAGGGGGCGCCTCTGGGGCCAACGTCCTGACTTTC. This codes for CASNPTGGASGANVLTF.

The chain carries TRBV19 and TRBJ2-7; TRBD2 matches at 7 bases. V trimming: 2 bases; J trimming: 3 bases; junction bases outside the gene matches: 10. The CDR3 length is 16 residues. Germline CDR1 LNHDA, CDR2 SQIVND (reference sequence). Here the CDR3 reads CASSISPWAGVYEQYF. The CDR3 DNA reads as TGTGCCAGTAGTATATCCCCTTGGGCGGGAGTCTACGAGCAGTACTTC.

The chain carries TRBV28 and TRBJ2-2, with a possible D match to TRBD1 (6 bases). CDR1 is MDHEN and CDR2 is SYDVKM in the germline V gene. V was shortened by 6 bases and J by 0 bases, with 14 bases between the two germline ends. There are 16 residues in the CDR3. The CDR3 DNA follows: TGTGCCAGCAGCCCCGCGGACAGTTCGAACACCGGGGAGCTGTTTTTT. Amino acid sequence: CASSPADSSNTGELFF.

The chain is built from TRBV18 and TRBJ1-1; 7 bases map to TRBD1. The V and J ends lost 4 bases and 7 bases, in that order; junction bases with no gene match: 6. This CDR3 contains 13 residues. Per the germline V gene, CDR1 is KGHSH and CDR2 is LQKENI. This chain's CDR3 is CASSLGQTDEAFF. CDR3 in DNA: TGTGCCAGCTCACTGGGACAGACCGATGAAGCTTTCTTT.